Shown below are 15 T cell receptor beta chains from a single sample sequenced in a study of cytomegalovirus exposure and HLA in healthy donors (dated by TCRdb to about 2017). Library prep was done by the immunoSEQ multiplex PCR assay. For the multiplex PCR, a mixture combining 60 forward primers for TCR Vbeta segments and 13 reverse primers for TCR Jbeta segments was used. TCRdb mirrors the immuneACCESS table, restricted to in-frame sequences. Some clones are absent from its copies; in checked studies, under half trace to an unresolved V gene, and the reason for the others is unknown. The sample profile shows roughly 52,000 clones; approximately 80% of them were found once. The ten largest account for 1.4% of the sample. Sequenced material: PBMCs. The receptors shown here come from a female donor in good health and CMV-seronegative.

This CDR3 is CASSLDRPRVDEQFF. The DNA for the CDR3 is TGCGCCAGCAGCTTGGACAGGCCCAGGGTTGATGAGCAGTTCTTC. The chain links TRBV5-1 to TRBJ2-1; tentatively, D is TRBD1 (5 bases). CDR1 is SGHRS, CDR2 YFSETQ, per germline. Trimming left V 0 bases short and J 8 bases short, with 15 bases between. The CDR3 consists of 15 residues. Supplemented by reference TRBV5-1 and TRBJ2-1, the full variable domain reads KAGVTQTPRYLIKTRGQQVTLSCSPISGHRSVSWYQQTPGQGLQFLFEYFSETQRNKGNFPGRFSGRQFSNSRSEMNVSTLELGDSALYLCASSLDRPRVDEQFFGPGTRLTVL.

The chain is built from TRBV7-3 and TRBJ1-1; 10 bases agree with TRBD1. The CDR3 covers 16 residues. Germline values: CDR1 SGHTA, CDR2 FQGTGA. J was trimmed by 6 bases and V by 2 bases; bases with no gene match: 9. The CDR3 nucleotides are TGTGCCAGCAGCTTATCGAGGGACAGGGGTTTACCTGAAGCTTTCTTT. This translates into CASSLSRDRGLPEAFF.

V usage is TRBV7-2 and J usage is TRBJ2-5, with 7 bases aligning to TRBD1. Germline CDR1 is SGHTA and CDR2 is FQGNSA. The CDR3 covers 15 residues. J gave up 5 bases and V 5 bases, and 11 bases lay outside the gene matches. CDR3 residues: CASSIQTGIGETQYF. The CDR3 coding sequence is TGTGCCAGCAGCATCCAGACAGGGATCGGGGAGACCCAGTACTTC.

This chain links TRBV4-3 with TRBJ1-1; D gene uncertain. Germline V CDR1 and CDR2: LGHNA, YSLEER. Trimming cost V 1 base and J 1 base, with 13 bases left between them. This CDR3 comprises 16 residues. The CDR3 DNA reads TGCGCCAGCAGCCAAGCACTTCAGGTTGCGAACACTGAAGCTTTCTTT. Translating it yields CASSQALQVANTEAFF.

This chain uses TRBV5-6 with TRBJ1-5; 8 bases line up with TRBD1. Germline loops: CDR1 SGHDT, CDR2 YYEEEE. V lost 5 bases, J lost 5 bases, and 6 bases stayed unmatched. CDR3 length: 14 residues. CDR3 DNA: TGTGCCAGCAGTTCCAGGGGGCGCGATCAGCCCCAGCATTTT. It yields the protein CASSSRGRDQPQHF. The variable domain in full, completed from reference TRBV5-6 and TRBJ1-5, reads DAGVTQSPTHLIKTRGQQVTLRCSPKSGHDTVSWYQQALGQGPQFIFQYYEEEERQRGNFPDRFSGHQFPNYSSELNVNALLLGDSALYLCASSSRGRDQPQHFGDGTRLSIL.

The chain couples TRBV2 to TRBJ1-2; 9 bases fit TRBD1. This CDR3 is built from 13 residues. V dropped 10 bases and J dropped 6; count of bases not matched to a gene: 9. The germline CDR1 and CDR2 sequences are SNHLY and FYNNEI. Here the CDR3 reads CATTGTGINGYTF. In DNA, the CDR3 is TGTGCCACCACCGGGACAGGGATCAATGGCTACACCTTC.

The chain links TRBV7-2 to TRBJ2-3; no clear D gene. CDR1 is SGHTA and CDR2 is FQGNSA in the germline V gene. Trimming cost V 8 bases and J 5 bases, with 11 bases left between them. CDR3 length equals 12 residues. The CDR3 DNA reads TGTGCCAGCGTCCAGAGGATAGATACGCAGTATTTT. This translates into CASVQRIDTQYF.

The chain is built from TRBV20-1 and TRBJ2-1; possibly TRBD1 for D (5 bases). The CDR3 has 11 residues. V lost 8 bases to trimming and J lost 4 bases, with 9 bases between them. The germline V gene has CDR1 DFQATT and CDR2 SNEGSKA (reference sequence). The CDR3 loop is CSPRDYNEQFF. The CDR3 DNA reads as TGCAGTCCCAGGGATTACAATGAGCAGTTCTTC.

This CDR3 reads CSVEGRGSAFF. DNA for the CDR3: TGCAGCGTTGAGGGCAGGGGATCAGCTTTCTTT. The genes are TRBV29-1 and TRBJ1-1; TRBD1 is a possible D gene (6 bases). The CDR3 covers 11 residues. Germline V CDR1 and CDR2: SQVTM, ANQGSEA. V was cut by 3 bases and J by 10 bases, with 12 bases left in between.

V and J are TRBV7-3 and TRBJ1-1; D might be TRBD1 (6 bases). The germline CDR1 and CDR2 sequences are SGHTA and FQGTGA. The CDR3 has 14 residues. The ends were cut back, 3 bases at V and 1 base at J, with 9 bases in the middle. The CDR3 DNA reads TGTGCCAGCAGCTTGGGACATACGAACACTGAAGCTTTCTTT. Protein: CASSLGHTNTEAFF.

The CDR3 DNA follows: TGTGCCAGCAGTCCCCGGGACAGGGTCCCCTCTGGAAACACCATATATTTT. Translated, it gives CASSPRDRVPSGNTIYF. The chain couples TRBV28 to TRBJ1-3; TRBD1 agrees at 9 bases. V was pared by 5 bases and J by 0 bases, with 8 bases of the junction left unmatched. Germline CDR1 is MDHEN and CDR2 is SYDVKM. The CDR3 spans 17 residues.

This clone was observed a handful of times. V is TRBV7-2 and J is TRBJ1-4; a possible D gene is TRBD1 (6 bases). V lost 2 bases and J lost 4, with 14 bases in between. The CDR3 covers 16 residues. Germline V lookup: CDR1 SGHTA, CDR2 FQGNSA. CDR3 DNA: TGTGCCAGCAGCTTAAATCAGGGGCAAATTAATGAAAAACTGTTTTTT. Translation: CASSLNQGQINEKLFF. The whole variable domain, remainder taken from reference TRBV7-2 and TRBJ1-4, is GAGVSQSPSNKVTEKGKDVELRCDPISGHTALYWYRQSLGQGLEFLIYFQGNSAPDKSGLPSDRFSAERTGGSVSTLTIQRTQQEDSAVYLCASSLNQGQINEKLFFGSGTQLSVL.

The rearrangement links TRBV7-9 to TRBJ1-2; 9 bases are a match to TRBD1. CDR3 size: 15 residues. With 5 bases clipped from V and 7 bases from J, the junction kept 11 bases outside the gene matches. The germline V gene has CDR1 SEHNR and CDR2 FQNEAQ (reference sequence). The chain's CDR3 is CASSPYGTGQSGYTF. CDR3 coding DNA: TGTGCCAGCAGCCCATACGGGACAGGGCAAAGTGGCTACACCTTC. Supplemented by reference TRBV7-9 and TRBJ1-2, the full variable domain reads DTGVSQNPRHKITKRGQNVTFRCDPISEHNRLYWYRQTLGQGPEFLTYFQNEAQLEKSRLLSDRFSAERPKGSFSTLEIQRTEQGDSAMYLCASSPYGTGQSGYTFGSGTRLTVV.

This clone was picked up a small number of times. The V and J genes are TRBV11-2 and TRBJ2-6; the match to TRBD1 covers 7 bases. The ends lost 5 bases at V and 4 bases at J; junction bases unmatched: 11. Germline values: CDR1 SGHAT, CDR2 FQNNGV. The CDR3 has 17 residues. CDR3 region: CASSRELDRVGANVLTF. In DNA, the CDR3 is TGTGCCAGCAGCCGAGAACTAGACAGGGTAGGGGCCAACGTCCTGACTTTC.

This chain links TRBV6-1 with TRBJ2-7, with TRBD1 matching over 7 bases. Germline CDR1 is MNHNS and CDR2 is SASEGT. The V gene end was trimmed by 5 bases and the J gene end by 2 bases; junction bases not matched to a gene: 3. This CDR3 region has 13 residues. CDR3 DNA: TGTGCCAGCAGTAGGGACAGAGCCTACGAGCAGTACTTC. Its protein product is CASSRDRAYEQYF.